A single sample gave rise to the 2 T cell receptor beta chains below, sequenced in a study of human T cells and chemical hapten exposure. TCRdb independently ran MiXCR on the RACE reads; one entry per CDR3 protein. The data contain fewer than 40,000 distinct CDR3 sequences, more than 9.5% of them seen just once; the ten biggest clones take up 2.3%. As for time point: patch test 3, about 24 weeks after DPC sensitization. Treatment indicated: therapeutic diphenylcyclopropenone sensitization with weekly scalp DPC. Someone pulled total RNA out of unfractionated whole blood. The sample in question was whole blood, obtained in connection with sensitization to the hapten diphenylcyclopropenone (DPC). These receptors came from a middle-aged woman with alopecia areata. Some clones in this sample may be carry-over from other donors' samples.

The chain carries TRBV28 and TRBJ2-3, with D tentatively TRBD2 (6 bases). This CDR3 contains 14 residues. Germline-derived CDR1 and CDR2 are MDHEN and SYDVKM. V lost 5 bases and J lost 5, with 14 bases in between. CDR3 loop: CASSPRRAGDTQYF. CDR3 coding DNA: TGTGCCAGCAGTCCACGGAGGGCGGGAGATACGCAGTATTTT.

This clonotype was detected many times. Here the CDR3 DNA reads TGCGCCAGCAGCCAAAGGGGCGGGGGACTTAGCACAGATACGCAGTATTTT. Protein sequence: CASSQRGGGLSTDTQYF. The chain carries TRBV4-1 and TRBJ2-3, with 7 nucleotides matching TRBD2. CDR3 size: 17 residues. The ends lost 2 bases at V and 0 bases at J; junction bases unmatched: 8. CDR1 is MGHRA and CDR2 is YSYEKL in the germline V gene.